This T cell receptor (beta chain) comes out of a study of blood T cell repertoires in COVID-19. Study overall: Acute and convalescent COVID-19 samples came from the United States, Italy and Spain. T cells, B-cell-depleted T cells, or PBMCs provided the cDNA or gDNA that served as material.

Germline V gene data show CDR1 as LNHDA and CDR2 as SQIVND (reference sequence). The CDR3 loop spans 13 amino acids. V lost 3 bases and J 8 bases, leaving 11 bases between the germline ends. The repertoire was sequenced with immunoSEQ multiplex PCR; TCRdb's copy has only in-frame clones and lacks some. The table lists 90,000 to 140,000 clones, 85% of them singletons. Sequencing input: peripheral blood. The receptor's source is a man in his fifties or sixties with acute or convalescent COVID-19. The chain links TRBV19 to TRBJ1-3, with D unclear. CDR3 coding DNA: TGTGCCAGTAGTATTAACGGCGGAGACACCATATATTTT. It yields the protein CASSINGGDTIYF.